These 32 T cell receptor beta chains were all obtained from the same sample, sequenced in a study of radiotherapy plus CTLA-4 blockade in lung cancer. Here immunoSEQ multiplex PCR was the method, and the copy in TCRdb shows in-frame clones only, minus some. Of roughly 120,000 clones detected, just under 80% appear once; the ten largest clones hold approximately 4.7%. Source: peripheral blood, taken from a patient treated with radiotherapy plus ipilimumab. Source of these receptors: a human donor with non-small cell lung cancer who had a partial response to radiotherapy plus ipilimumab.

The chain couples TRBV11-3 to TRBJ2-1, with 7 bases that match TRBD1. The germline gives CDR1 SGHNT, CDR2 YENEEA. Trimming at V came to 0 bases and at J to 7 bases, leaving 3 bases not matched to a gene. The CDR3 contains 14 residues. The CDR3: CASSLDPGGNEQFF. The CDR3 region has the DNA TGTGCCAGCAGCTTAGATCCAGGGGGAAATGAGCAGTTCTTC.

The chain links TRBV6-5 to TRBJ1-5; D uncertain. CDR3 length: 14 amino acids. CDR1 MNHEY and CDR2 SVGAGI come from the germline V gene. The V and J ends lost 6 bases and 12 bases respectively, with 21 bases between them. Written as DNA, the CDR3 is TGTGCCAGCAGCGAAGCCGCAGTCCCGGGTTTCCAGCATTTT. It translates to CASSEAAVPGFQHF.

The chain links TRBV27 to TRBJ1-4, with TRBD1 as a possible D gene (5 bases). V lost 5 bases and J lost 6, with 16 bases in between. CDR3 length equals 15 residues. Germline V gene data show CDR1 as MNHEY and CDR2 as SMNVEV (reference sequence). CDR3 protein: CASSIAGYADEKLFF. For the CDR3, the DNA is TGTGCCAGCAGTATTGCAGGGTATGCCGATGAAAAACTGTTTTTT.

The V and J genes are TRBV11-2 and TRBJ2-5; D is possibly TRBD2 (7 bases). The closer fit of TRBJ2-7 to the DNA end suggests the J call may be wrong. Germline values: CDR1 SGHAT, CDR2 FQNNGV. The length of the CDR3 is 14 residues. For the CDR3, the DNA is TGTGCCAGCAACTGGGGGGGCAAATCCTACGAGCAGTACTTC. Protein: CASNWGGKSYEQYF.

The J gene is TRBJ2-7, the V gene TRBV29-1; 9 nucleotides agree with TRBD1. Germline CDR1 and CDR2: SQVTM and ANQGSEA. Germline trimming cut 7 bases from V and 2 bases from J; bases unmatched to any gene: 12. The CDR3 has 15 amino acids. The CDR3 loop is CSASGTGIRTYEQYF. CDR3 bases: TGCAGCGCCTCCGGGACAGGGATCCGGACCTACGAGCAGTACTTC.

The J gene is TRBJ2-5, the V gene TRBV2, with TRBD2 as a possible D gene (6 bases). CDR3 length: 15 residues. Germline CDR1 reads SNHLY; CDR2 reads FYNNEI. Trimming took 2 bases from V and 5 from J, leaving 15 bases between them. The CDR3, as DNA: TGTGCCAGCAGTGAAAACGCGGGATTAGGGGAGACCCAGTACTTC. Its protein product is CASSENAGLGETQYF.

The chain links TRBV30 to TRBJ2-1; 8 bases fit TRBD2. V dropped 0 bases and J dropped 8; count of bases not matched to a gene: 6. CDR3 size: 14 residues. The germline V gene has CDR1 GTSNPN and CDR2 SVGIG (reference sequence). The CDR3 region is CAWSVLSGSDEQFF. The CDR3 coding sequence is TGTGCCTGGAGTGTATTAAGCGGGAGCGATGAGCAGTTCTTC.

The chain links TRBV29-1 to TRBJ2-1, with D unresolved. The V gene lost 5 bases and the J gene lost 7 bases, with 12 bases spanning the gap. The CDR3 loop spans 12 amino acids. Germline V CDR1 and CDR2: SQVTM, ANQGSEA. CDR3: CSVLTDWNEQFF. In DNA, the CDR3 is TGCAGCGTTCTTACAGATTGGAATGAGCAGTTCTTC.

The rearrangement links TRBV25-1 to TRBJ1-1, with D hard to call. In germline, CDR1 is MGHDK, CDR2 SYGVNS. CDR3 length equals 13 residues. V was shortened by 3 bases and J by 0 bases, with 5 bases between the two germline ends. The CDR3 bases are TGTGCCAGCAGTGATCGGGTGAACACTGAAGCTTTCTTT. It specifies CASSDRVNTEAFF.

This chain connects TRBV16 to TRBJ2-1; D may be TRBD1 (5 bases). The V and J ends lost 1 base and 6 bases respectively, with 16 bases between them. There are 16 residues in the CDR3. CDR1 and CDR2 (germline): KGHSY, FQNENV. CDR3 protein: CASSQFSRVVGNEQFF. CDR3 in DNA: TGTGCCAGCAGCCAATTTTCCAGGGTGGTGGGCAATGAGCAGTTCTTC.

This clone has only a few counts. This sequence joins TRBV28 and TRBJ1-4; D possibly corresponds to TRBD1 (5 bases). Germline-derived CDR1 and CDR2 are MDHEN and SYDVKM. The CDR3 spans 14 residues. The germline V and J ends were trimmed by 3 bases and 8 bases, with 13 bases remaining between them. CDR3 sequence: CASSLSQGGEKLFF. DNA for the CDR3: TGTGCCAGCAGTTTGTCCCAGGGAGGGGAAAAACTGTTTTTT.

CDR3 region: CASSYNRALHSPLHF. In nucleotides, the CDR3 is TGTGCCAGCAGTTATAACAGGGCGTTGCATTCACCCCTCCACTTT. This chain uses TRBV6-5 with TRBJ1-6, with D perhaps TRBD1 (6 bases). Germline-derived CDR1 and CDR2 are MNHEY and SVGAGI. The CDR3 totals 15 residues. V was pared by 3 bases and J by 8 bases, with 14 bases between.

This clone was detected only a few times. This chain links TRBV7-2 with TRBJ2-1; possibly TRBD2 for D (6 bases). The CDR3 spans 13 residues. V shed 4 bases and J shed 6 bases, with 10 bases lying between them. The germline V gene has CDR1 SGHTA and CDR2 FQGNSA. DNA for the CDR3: TGTGCCAGCAGCTGGGGACTGTCCAATGAGCAGTTCTTC. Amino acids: CASSWGLSNEQFF. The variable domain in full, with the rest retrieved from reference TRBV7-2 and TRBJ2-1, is GAGVSQSPSNKVTEKGKDVELRCDPISGHTALYWYRQSLGQGLEFLIYFQGNSAPDKSGLPSDRFSAERTGGSVSTLTIQRTQQEDSAVYLCASSWGLSNEQFFGPGTRLTVL.

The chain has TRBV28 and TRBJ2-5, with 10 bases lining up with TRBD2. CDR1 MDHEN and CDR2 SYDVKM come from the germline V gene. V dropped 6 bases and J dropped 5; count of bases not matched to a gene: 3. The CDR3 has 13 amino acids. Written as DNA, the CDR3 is TGTGCCAGCAGCCCAGCGGGAGGGGAGACCCAGTACTTC. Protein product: CASSPAGGETQYF.

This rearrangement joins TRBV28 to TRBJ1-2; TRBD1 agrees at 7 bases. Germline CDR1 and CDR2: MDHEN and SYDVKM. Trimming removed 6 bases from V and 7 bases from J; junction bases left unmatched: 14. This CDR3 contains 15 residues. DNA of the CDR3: TGTGCCAGCAGCCCTAGGGGGCAGGGATCTACTGGCTACACCTTC. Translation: CASSPRGQGSTGYTF.

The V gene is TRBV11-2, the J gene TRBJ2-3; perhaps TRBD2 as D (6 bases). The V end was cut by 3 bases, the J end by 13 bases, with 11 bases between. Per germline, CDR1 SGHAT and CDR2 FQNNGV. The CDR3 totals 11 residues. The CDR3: CASSFLGGEYF. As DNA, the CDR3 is TGTGCCAGCAGCTTCCTCGGAGGGGAGTATTTT. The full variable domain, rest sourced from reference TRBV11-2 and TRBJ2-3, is EAGVAQSPRYKIIEKRQSVAFWCNPISGHATLYWYQQILGQGPKLLIQFQNNGVVDDSQLPKDRFSAERLKGVDSTLKIQPAKLEDSAVYLCASSFLGGEYFGPGTRLTVL.

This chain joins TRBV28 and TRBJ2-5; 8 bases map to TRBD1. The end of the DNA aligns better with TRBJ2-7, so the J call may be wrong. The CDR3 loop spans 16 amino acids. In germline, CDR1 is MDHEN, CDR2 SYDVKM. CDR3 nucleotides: TGTGCCAGCAGTGCAGGGGGCGTGAACGTTCGGTACGAGCAGTACTTC. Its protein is CASSAGGVNVRYEQYF.

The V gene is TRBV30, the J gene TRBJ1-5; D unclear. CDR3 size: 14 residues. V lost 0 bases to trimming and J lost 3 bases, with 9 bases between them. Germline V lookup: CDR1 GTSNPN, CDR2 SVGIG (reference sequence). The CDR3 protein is CAWSVSSYNQPQHF. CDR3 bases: TGTGCCTGGAGTGTATCCTCCTACAATCAGCCCCAGCATTTT.

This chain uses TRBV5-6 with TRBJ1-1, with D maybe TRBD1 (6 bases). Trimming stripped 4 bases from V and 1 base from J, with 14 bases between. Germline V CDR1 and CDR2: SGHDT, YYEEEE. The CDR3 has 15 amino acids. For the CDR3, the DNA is TGTGCCAGCAGCAGCTCAGGGGCTAAGAACACTGAAGCTTTCTTT. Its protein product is CASSSSGAKNTEAFF. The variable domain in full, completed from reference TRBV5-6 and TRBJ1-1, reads DAGVTQSPTHLIKTRGQQVTLRCSPKSGHDTVSWYQQALGQGPQFIFQYYEEEERQRGNFPDRFSGHQFPNYSSELNVNALLLGDSALYLCASSSSGAKNTEAFFGQGTRLTVV.

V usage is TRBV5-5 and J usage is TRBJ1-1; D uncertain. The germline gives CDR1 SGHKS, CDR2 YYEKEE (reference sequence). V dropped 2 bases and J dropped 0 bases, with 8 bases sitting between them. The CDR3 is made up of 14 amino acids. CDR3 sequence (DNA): TGTGCCAGCAGCTTTCGGGTATTGAACACTGAAGCTTTCTTT. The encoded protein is CASSFRVLNTEAFF. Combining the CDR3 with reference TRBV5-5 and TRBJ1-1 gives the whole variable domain DAGVTQSPTHLIKTRGQQVTLRCSPISGHKSVSWYQQVLGQGPQFIFQYYEKEERGRGNFPDRFSARQFPNYSSELNVNALLLGDSALYLCASSFRVLNTEAFFGQGTRLTVV.

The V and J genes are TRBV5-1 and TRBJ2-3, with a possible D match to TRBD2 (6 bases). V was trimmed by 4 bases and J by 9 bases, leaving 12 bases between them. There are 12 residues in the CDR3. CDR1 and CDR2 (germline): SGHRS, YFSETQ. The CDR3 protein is CASSTEGNTQYF. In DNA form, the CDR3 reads TGCGCCAGCAGCACGGAGGGGAACACGCAGTATTTT.

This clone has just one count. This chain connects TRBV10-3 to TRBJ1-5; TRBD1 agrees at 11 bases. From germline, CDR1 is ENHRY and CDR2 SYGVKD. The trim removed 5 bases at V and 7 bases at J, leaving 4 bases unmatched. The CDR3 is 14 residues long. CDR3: CAISTGQGAQPQHF. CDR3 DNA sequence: TGTGCCATCAGTACAGGACAGGGGGCACAGCCCCAGCATTTT.

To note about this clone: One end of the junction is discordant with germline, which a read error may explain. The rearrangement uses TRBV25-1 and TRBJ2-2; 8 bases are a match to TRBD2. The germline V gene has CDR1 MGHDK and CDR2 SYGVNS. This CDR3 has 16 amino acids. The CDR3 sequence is CASRDPTSGNTGELFF. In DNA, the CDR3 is TGTGCCAGCCGTGACCCCACTAGCGGCAACACCGGGGAGCTGTTTTTT.

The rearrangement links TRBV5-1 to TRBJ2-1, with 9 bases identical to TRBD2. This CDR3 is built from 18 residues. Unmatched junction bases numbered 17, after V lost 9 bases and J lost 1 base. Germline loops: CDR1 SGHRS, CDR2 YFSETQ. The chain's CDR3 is CATRPQGSGSGSYNEQFF. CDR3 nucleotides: TGCGCCACGCGACCGCAGGGTAGCGGGAGTGGGTCCTACAATGAGCAGTTCTTC.

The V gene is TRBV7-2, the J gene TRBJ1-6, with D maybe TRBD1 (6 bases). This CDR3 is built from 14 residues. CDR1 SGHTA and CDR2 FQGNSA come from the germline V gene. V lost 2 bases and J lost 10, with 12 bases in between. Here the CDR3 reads CASSLIQGNSPLHF. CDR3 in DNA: TGTGCCAGCAGCTTAATACAGGGAAACTCACCCCTCCACTTT.

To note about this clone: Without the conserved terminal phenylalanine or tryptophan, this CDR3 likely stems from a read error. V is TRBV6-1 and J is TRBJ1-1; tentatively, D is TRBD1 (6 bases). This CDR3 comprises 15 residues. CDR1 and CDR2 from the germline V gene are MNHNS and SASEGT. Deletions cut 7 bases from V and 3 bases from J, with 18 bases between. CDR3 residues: CASMIGGHEDTEAFL. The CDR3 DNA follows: TGTGCCAGCATGATCGGGGGGCATGAGGACACTGAAGCTTTCCTT.

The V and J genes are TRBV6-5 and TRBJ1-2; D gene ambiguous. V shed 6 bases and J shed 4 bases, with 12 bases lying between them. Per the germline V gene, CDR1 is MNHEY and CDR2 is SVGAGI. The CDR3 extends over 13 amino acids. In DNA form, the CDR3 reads TGTGCCAGCAGACTGAGGTCGCTCTATGGCTACACCTTC. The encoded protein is CASRLRSLYGYTF.

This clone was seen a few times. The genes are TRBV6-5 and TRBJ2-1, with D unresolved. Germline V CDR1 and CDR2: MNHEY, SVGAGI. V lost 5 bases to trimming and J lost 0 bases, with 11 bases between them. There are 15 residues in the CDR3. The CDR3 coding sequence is TGTGCCAGCAGTCCGACACAGAACTCCTACAATGAGCAGTTCTTC. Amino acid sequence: CASSPTQNSYNEQFF.

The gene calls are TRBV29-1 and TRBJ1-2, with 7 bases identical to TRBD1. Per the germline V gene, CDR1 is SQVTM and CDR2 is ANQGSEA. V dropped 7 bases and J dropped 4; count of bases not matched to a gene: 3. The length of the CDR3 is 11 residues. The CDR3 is CSAGTAYGYTF. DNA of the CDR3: TGCAGCGCCGGGACAGCCTATGGCTACACCTTC.

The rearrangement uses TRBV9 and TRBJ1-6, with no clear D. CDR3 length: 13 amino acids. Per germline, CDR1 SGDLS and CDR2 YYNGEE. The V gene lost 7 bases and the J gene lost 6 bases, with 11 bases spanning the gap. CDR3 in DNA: TGTGCCAGCTCACGGCAGGCTAATTCACCCCTCCACTTT. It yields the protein CASSRQANSPLHF.

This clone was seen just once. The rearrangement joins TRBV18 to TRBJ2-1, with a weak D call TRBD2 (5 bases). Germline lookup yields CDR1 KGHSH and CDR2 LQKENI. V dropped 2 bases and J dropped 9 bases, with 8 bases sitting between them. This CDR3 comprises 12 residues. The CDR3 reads CASSPERVEQFF. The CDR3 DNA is TGTGCCAGCTCACCAGAGAGGGTTGAGCAGTTCTTC.

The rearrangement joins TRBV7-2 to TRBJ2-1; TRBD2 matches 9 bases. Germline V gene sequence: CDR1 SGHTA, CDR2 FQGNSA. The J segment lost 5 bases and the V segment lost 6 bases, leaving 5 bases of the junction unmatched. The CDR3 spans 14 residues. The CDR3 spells CASRMTSGDNEQFF. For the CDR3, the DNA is TGTGCCAGCAGGATGACTAGCGGCGACAATGAGCAGTTCTTC.